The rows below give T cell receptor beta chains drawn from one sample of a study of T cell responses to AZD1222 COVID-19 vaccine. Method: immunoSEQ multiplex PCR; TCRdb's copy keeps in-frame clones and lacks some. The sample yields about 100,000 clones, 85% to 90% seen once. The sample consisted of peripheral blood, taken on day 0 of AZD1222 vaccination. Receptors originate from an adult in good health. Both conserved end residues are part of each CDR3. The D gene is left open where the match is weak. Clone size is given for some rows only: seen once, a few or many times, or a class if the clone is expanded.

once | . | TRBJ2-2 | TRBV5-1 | TGCGCCAGCAGACAGCGCCCCGACGGCGCCGGGGAGCTGTTTTTT | CASRQRPDGAGELFF
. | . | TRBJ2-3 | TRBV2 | TGTGCCAGCAGTGAAGCGCTTCACACAGATACGCAGTATTTT | CASSEALHTDTQYF
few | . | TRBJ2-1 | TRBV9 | TGTGCCAGCAGCGTAGGCTCTTACAATGAGCAGTTCTTC | CASSVGSYNEQFF
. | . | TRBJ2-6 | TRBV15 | TGTGCCACCAGCAGAGAAGGGGGCTCTGGGGCCAACGTCCTGACTTTC | CATSREGGSGANVLTF
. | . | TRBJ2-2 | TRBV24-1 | TGTGCCACCAGTGCCACCGGGGAGCTGTTTTTT | CATSATGELFF
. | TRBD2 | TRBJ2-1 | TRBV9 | TGTGCCAGCAGCGAGGGAGCGGGGACGTCCTACAATGAGCAGTTCTTC | CASSEGAGTSYNEQFF
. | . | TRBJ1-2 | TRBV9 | TGTGCCAGCAGCGTAGACAGCAACTATGGCTACACCTTC | CASSVDSNYGYTF
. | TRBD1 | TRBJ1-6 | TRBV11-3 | TGTGCCAGCAGCTGGACAGGGCTTAAGAATTCACCCCTCCACTTT | CASSWTGLKNSPLHF
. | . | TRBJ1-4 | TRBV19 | TGTGCCAGTACGTACCGGGGCAGATTGGAAAAACTGTTTTTT | CASTYRGRLEKLFF
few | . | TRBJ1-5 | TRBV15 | TGTGCCACCAGCCCGGACCACAATCAGCCCCAGCATTTT | CATSPDHNQPQHF
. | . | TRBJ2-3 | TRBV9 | TGTGCCAGCAGCCAGACGAGCAGGGGAAGGGATACGCAGTATTTT | CASSQTSRGRDTQYF
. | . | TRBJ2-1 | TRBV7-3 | TGTGCCAGCAGCTCCACGGGGCGGTCGGTGAATGAGCAGTTCTTC | CASSSTGRSVNEQFF
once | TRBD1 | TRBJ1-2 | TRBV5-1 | TGCGCCAGCAGCTCGTTACAGGGGGGCTATGGCTACACCTTC | CASSSLQGGYGYTF
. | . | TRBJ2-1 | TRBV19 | TGTGCCAGTAGTCACGCGCCGGTCGGGTACAATGAGCAGTTCTTC | CASSHAPVGYNEQFF
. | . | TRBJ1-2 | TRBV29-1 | TGCAGCGCCGGGGAAGACGGATCTAACTATGGCTACACCTTC | CSAGEDGSNYGYTF
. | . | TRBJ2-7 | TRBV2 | TGTGCCAGCAGGTCGTCCTACGAGCAGTACTTC | CASRSSYEQYF
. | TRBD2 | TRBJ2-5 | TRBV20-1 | TGTTCAGCGGGAGTGGGTGAGACCCAGTACTTC | CSAGVGETQYF
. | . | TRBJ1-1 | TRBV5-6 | TGTGCCAGCAGCCGACTTGAACAGGGAGTGAACACTGAAGCTTTCTTT | CASSRLEQGVNTEAFF
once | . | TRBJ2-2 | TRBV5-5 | TGTGCCAGCAGCTTTGGGACACCGAACACCGGGGAGCTGTTTTTT | CASSFGTPNTGELFF
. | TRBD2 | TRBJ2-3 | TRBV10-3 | TGTGCCAGCTCGGGGGGAGAGGCAGATACGCAGTATTTT | CASSGGEADTQYF
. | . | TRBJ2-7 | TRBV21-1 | TGTGCCAGCAGCAAAGGGGCGGGCACAAACTACGAGCAGTACTTC | CASSKGAGTNYEQYF
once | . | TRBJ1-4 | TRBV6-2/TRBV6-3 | TGTGCCAGCAGATACGCGGGGAATAATGAAAAACTGTTTTTT | CASRYAGNNEKLFF
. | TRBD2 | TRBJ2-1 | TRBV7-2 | TGTGCCAGCAACCCAGAGGCAGCGGGAGGCAATGAGCAGTTCTTC | CASNPEAAGGNEQFF
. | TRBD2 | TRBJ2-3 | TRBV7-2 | TGTGCCAGCAGCACCACTAGCGGGGTCACAGATACGCAGTATTTT | CASSTTSGVTDTQYF
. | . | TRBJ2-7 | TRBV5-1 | TGCGCCAGCAGCTCCCCCCTGGACTACGAGCAGTACTTC | CASSSPLDYEQYF
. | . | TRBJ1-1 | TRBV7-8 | TGTGCCAGCAGCCCGTTGAGGTTACGGGGGACTGAAGCTTTCTTT | CASSPLRLRGTEAFF
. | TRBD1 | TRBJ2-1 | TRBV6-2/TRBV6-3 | TGTGCCAGCAGCGACAGGGGGTCTTACAATGAGCAGTTCTTC | CASSDRGSYNEQFF
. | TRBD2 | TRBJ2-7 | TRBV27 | TGTGCCAGCAACCCGCTCACGGGGGGGAAGGGTTACGAGCAGTACTTC | CASNPLTGGKGYEQYF
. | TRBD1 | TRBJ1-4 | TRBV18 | TGTGCCAGCTCGACAGGGGGCGGATATAGTAATGAAAAACTGTTTTTT | CASSTGGGYSNEKLFF
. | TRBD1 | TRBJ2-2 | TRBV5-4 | TGTGCCAGCAGCTTAACAGGGGCCGGCGGGGAGCTGTTTTTT | CASSLTGAGGELFF
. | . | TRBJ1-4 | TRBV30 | TGTGCCTGGAGTACATTGACAGGCTCAAGGGGAAAACTGTTTTTT | CAWSTLTGSRGKLFF
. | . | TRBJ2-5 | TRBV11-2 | TGTGCCAGCAGCTTAGGGGAGGCGCCGGCCCAGTACTTC | CASSLGEAPAQYF
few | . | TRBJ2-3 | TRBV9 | TGTGCCAGCAGCGGACGACTAGGTCTTGACGCAGATACGCAGTATTTT | CASSGRLGLDADTQYF
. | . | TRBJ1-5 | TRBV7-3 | TGTGCCAGCAGCCTGAATCCTAGTCAGCCCCAGCATTTT | CASSLNPSQPQHF
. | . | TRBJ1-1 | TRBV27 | TGTGCCAGCCAAACGGCGGGGAAGGCAGGCTGGCTCACTGAAGCTTTCTTT | CASQTAGKAGWLTEAFF
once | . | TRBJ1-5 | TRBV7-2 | TGTGCCAGCAGCTTAGGGACAGTCAATCAGCCCCAGCATTTT | CASSLGTVNQPQHF
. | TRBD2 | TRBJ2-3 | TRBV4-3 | TGCGCCAGCAGCCAAGATGTCACTAGCGGCACAGATACGCAGTATTTT | CASSQDVTSGTDTQYF
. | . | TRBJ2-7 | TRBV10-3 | TGTGCCATCAGTGATTTTTCCCGCCGGGGCGACGAGCAGTACTTC | CAISDFSRRGDEQYF
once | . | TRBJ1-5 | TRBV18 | TGTGCCAGCTCACCATTTCCGGGAGTGGATCAGCCCCAGCATTTT | CASSPFPGVDQPQHF
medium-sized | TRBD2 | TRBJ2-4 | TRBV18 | TGTGCCAGCTCACCACCGGGGAGGGGAGGGAACATTCAGTACTTC | CASSPPGRGGNIQYF
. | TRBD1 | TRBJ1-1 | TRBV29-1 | TGCAGCGGAACGGGACAGACAAACACTGAAGCTTTCTTT | CSGTGQTNTEAFF
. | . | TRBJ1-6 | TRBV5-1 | TGCGCCAGCAGCTTAGAAGGGGAAAATTCACCCCTCCACTTT | CASSLEGENSPLHF
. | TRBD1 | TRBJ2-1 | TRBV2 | TGTGCCAGCAGTGGGACAGGGGGCCGGAATGAGCAGTTCTTC | CASSGTGGRNEQFF
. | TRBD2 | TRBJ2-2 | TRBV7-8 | TGTGCCAGCCGACTAGCGCTTGGGATCGGGGAGCTGTTTTTT | CASRLALGIGELFF
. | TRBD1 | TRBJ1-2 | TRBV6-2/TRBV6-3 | TGTGCCAGCAGCCCTAACCTCCCGGGACAGGGCTACTATGGCTACACCTTC | CASSPNLPGQGYYGYTF
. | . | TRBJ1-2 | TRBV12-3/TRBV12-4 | TGTGCCAGCAGTTTTACGGAGGACTATGGCTACACCTTC | CASSFTEDYGYTF
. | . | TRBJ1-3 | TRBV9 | TGTGCCAGCAGCGTAGCTTCGGGGTGGGAAAACACCATATATTTT | CASSVASGWENTIYF
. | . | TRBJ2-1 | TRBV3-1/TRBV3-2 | TGTGCCAGCAGCCAAGATTCGGGACCTCGTCCCGAGGAGTTCTTC | CASSQDSGPRPEEFF
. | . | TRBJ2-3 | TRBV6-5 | TGTGCCAGCAGCCTGGGGGGGGGCGGGACAGATACGCAGTATTTT | CASSLGGGGTDTQYF
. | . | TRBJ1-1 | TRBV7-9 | TGTGCCAGCAGCTTAGCTTTAGCTTCTGAAGCTTTCTTT | CASSLALASEAFF
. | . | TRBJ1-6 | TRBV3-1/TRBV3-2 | TGTGCCAGCAGCCAAAACGAGCGGTCACCCCTCCACTTT | CASSQNERSPLHF
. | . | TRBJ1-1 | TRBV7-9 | TGTGCCAGCGTTGGTAGTTCACCGAACACTGAAGCTTTCTTT | CASVGSSPNTEAFF
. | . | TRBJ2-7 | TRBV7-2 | TGTGCCAGCGCGCGCGTGGACTACGAGCAGTACTTC | CASARVDYEQYF